This T cell receptor beta chain came from a study of blood T cell repertoires in COVID-19. The wider study: Both acute and convalescent COVID-19 samples were obtained from the United States, Italy and Spain. Nucleic acid was either cDNA or gDNA, and it came from T cells, B-cell-depleted T cells, or PBMCs.

The V segment lost 3 bases and the J segment 4 bases; nucleotides outside the gene matches: 10. Germline V gene sequence: CDR1 MGHRA, CDR2 YSYEKL. This CDR3 is 16 amino acids long. Source study methods: Reference gene primer amplification yielded estimated nucleated cell counts. Clones were sequenced by immunoSEQ multiplex PCR, and TCRdb holds only the in-frame ones, with some missing. D and trimming come from the DNA, and the V and J calls and clone size come from that table. The sample contains some 67,000 clones, 90% of which appear only once. The rearrangement links TRBV4-1 to TRBJ1-2; 8 bases are shared with TRBD1. Sample: peripheral blood. This TCR was sampled from a woman younger than 35 with acute or convalescent COVID-19. CDR3: CASSQGTGLVGYGYTF. The CDR3 region has the DNA TGCGCCAGCAGCCAGGGGACAGGTCTCGTGGGCTATGGCTACACCTTC.